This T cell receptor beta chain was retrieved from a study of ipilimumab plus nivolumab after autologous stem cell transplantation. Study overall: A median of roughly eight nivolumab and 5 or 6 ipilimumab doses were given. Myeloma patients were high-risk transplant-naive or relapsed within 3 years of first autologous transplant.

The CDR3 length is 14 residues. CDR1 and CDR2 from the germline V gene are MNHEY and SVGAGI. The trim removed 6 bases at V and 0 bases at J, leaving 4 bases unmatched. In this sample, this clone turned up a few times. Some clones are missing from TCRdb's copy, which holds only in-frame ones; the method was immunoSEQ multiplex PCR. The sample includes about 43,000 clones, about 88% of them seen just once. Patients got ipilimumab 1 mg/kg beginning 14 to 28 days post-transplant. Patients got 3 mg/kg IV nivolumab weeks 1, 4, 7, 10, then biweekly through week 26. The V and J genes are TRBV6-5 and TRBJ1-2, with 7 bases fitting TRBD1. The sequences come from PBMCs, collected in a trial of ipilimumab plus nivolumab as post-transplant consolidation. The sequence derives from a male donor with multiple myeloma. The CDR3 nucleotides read TGTGCCAGCAGCCCCGGGACAGCTAACTATGGCTACACCTTC. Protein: CASSPGTANYGYTF.